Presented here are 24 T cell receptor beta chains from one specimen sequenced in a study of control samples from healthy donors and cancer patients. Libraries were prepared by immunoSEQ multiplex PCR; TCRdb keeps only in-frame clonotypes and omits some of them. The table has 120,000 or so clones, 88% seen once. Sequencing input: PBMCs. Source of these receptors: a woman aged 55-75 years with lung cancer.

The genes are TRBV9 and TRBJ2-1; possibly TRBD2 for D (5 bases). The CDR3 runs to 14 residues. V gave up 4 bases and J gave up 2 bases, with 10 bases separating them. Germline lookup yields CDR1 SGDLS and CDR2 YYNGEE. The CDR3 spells CASSRQRTYNEQFF. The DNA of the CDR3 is TGTGCCAGCAGCCGGCAGCGGACCTACAATGAGCAGTTCTTC.

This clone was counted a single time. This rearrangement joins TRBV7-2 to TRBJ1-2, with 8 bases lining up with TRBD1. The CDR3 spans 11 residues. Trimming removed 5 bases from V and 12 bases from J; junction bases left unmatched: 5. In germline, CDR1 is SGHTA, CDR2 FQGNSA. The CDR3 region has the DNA TGTGCCAGCAGCGCAACCAGGGGGCACACCTTC. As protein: CASSATRGHTF. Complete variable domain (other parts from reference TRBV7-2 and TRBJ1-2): GAGVSQSPSNKVTEKGKDVELRCDPISGHTALYWYRQSLGQGLEFLIYFQGNSAPDKSGLPSDRFSAERTGGSVSTLTIQRTQQEDSAVYLCASSATRGHTFGSGTRLTVV.

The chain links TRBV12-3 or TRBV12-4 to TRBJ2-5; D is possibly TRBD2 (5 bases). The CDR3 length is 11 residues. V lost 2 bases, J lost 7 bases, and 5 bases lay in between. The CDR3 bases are TGTGCCAGCAGTTTAAGCGGGACCCAGTACTTC. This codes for CASSLSGTQYF.

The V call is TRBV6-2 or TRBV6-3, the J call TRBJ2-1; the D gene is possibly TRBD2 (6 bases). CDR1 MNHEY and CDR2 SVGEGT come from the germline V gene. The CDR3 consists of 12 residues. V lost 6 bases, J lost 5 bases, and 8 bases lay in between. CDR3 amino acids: CASSQRDNEQFF. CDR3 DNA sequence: TGTGCCAGCAGCCAGCGGGACAATGAGCAGTTCTTC.

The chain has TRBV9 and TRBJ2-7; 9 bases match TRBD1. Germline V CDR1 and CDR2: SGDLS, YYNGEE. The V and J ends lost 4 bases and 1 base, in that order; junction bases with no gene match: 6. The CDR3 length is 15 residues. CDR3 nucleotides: TGTGCCAGCAGCTTCGGGACAGGGCAGTCCTACGAGCAGTACTTC. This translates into CASSFGTGQSYEQYF. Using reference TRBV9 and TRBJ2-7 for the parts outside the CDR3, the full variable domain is DSGVTQTPKHLITATGQRVTLRCSPRSGDLSVYWYQQSLDQGLQFLIQYYNGEERAKGNILERFSAQQFPDLHSELNLSSLELGDSALYFCASSFGTGQSYEQYFGPGTRLTVT.

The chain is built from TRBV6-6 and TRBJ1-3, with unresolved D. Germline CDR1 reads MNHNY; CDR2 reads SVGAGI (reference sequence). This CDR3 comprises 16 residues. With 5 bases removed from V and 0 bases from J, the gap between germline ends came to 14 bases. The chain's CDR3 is CASSRRGGSSGNTIYF. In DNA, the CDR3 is TGTGCCAGCAGTCGAAGAGGTGGTTCCTCTGGAAACACCATATATTTT.

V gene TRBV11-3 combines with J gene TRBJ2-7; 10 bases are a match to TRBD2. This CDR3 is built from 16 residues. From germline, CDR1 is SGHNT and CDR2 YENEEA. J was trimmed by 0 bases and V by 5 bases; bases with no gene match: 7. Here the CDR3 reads CASSPESGRVSYEQYF. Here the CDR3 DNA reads TGTGCCAGCAGCCCAGAAAGCGGGAGGGTCTCCTACGAGCAGTACTTC. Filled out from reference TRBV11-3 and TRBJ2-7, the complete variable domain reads EAGVVQSPRYKIIEKKQPVAFWCNPISGHNTLYWYLQNLGQGPELLIRYENEEAVDDSQLPKDRFSAERLKGVDSTLKIQPAELGDSAVYLCASSPESGRVSYEQYFGPGTRLTVT.

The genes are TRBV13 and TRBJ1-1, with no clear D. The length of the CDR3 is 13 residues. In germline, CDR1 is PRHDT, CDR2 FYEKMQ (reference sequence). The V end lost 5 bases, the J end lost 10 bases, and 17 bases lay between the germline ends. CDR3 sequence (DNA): TGTGCCAGCAGCCCTAGGACGGAATCCCCAGCTTTCTTT. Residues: CASSPRTESPAFF.

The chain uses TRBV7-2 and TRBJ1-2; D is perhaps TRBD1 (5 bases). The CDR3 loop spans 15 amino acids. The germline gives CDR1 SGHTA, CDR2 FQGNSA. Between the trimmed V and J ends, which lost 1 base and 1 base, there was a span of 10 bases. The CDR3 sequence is CASSLEAGNNYGYTF. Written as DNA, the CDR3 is TGTGCCAGCAGCTTAGAGGCAGGGAATAACTATGGCTACACCTTC.

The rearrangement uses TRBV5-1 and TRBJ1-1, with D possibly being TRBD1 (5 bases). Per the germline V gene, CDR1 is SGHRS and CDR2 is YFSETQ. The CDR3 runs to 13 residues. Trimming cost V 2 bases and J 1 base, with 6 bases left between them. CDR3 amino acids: CASSFQGNTEAFF. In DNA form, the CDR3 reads TGCGCCAGCAGCTTCCAGGGGAACACTGAAGCTTTCTTT.

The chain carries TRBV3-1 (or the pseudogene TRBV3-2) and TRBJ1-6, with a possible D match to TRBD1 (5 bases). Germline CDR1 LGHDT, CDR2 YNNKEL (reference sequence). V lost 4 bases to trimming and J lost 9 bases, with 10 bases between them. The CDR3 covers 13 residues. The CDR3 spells CASSLWRGSPLHF. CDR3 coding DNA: TGTGCCAGCAGCCTGTGGAGGGGTTCACCCCTCCACTTT.

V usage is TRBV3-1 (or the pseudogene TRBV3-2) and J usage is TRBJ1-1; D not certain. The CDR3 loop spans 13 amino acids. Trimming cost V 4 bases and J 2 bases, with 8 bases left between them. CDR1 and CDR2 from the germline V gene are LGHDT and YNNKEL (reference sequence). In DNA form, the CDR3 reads TGTGCCAGCAGCCCGACACTTAACACTGAAGCTTTCTTT. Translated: CASSPTLNTEAFF.

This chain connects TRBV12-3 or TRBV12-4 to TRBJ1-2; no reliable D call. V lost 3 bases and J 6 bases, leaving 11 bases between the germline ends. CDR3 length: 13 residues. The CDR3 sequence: CASSFTSFDGYTF. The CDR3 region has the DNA TGTGCCAGCAGTTTTACGTCTTTTGATGGCTACACCTTC.

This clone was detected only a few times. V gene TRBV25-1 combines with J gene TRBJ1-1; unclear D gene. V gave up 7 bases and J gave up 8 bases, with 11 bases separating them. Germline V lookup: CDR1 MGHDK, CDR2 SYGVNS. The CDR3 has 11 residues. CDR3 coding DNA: TGTGCCAGCATAAGCGGCAGGGAAGCTTTCTTT. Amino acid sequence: CASISGREAFF.

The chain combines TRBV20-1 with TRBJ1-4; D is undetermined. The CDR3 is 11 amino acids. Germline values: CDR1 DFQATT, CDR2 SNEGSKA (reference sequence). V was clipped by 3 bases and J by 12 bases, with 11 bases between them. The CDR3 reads CSARGSSQLFF. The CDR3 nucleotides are TGCAGTGCTAGGGGAAGTTCACAACTGTTTTTT.

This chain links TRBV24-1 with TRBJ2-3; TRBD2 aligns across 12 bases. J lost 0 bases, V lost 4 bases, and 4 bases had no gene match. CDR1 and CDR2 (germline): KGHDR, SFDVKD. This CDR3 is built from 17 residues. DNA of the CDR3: TGTGCCACCAGTGACCCAGGGACTAGCGGGAGCACAGATACGCAGTATTTT. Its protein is CATSDPGTSGSTDTQYF.

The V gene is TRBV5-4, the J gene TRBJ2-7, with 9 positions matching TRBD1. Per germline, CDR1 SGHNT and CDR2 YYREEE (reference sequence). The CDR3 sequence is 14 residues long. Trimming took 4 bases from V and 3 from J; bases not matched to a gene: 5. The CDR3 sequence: CASSRDRADYEQYF. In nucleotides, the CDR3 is TGTGCCAGCAGCCGGGACAGGGCGGACTACGAGCAGTACTTC.

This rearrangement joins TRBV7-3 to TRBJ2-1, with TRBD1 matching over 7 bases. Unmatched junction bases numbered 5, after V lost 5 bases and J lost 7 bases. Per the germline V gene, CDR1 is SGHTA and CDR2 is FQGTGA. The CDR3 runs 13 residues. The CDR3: CASSTGVGNEQFF. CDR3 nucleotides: TGTGCCAGCAGCACAGGGGTCGGGAATGAGCAGTTCTTC.

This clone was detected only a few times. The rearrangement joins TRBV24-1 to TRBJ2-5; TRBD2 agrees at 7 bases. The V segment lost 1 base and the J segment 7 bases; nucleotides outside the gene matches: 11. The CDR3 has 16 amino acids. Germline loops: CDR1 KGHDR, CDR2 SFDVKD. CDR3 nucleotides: TGTGCCACCAGTGATTTTATGGCTAGCGGAACGGGGACCCAGTACTTC. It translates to CATSDFMASGTGTQYF.

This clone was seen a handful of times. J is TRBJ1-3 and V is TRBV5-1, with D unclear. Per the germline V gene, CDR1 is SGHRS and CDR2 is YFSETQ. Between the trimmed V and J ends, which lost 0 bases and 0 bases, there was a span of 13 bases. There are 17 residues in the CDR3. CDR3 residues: CASSLGGGTFSGNTIYF. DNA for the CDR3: TGCGCCAGCAGCTTGGGTGGTGGAACCTTCTCTGGAAACACCATATATTTT.

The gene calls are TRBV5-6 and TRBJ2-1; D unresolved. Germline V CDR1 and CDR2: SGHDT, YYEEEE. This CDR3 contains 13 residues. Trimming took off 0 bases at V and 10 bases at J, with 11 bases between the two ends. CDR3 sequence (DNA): TGTGCCAGCAGCTTGGGGTGGGGTGAGGAGCAGTTCTTC. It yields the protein CASSLGWGEEQFF. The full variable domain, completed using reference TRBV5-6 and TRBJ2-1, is DAGVTQSPTHLIKTRGQQVTLRCSPKSGHDTVSWYQQALGQGPQFIFQYYEEEERQRGNFPDRFSGHQFPNYSSELNVNALLLGDSALYLCASSLGWGEEQFFGPGTRLTVL.

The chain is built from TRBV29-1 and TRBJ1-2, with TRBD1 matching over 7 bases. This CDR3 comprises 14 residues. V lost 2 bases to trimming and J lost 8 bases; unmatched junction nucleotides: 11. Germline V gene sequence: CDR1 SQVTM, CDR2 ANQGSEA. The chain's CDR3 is CSVERGEGAYGYTF. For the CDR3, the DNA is TGCAGCGTTGAAAGGGGCGAGGGGGCCTACGGCTACACCTTC.

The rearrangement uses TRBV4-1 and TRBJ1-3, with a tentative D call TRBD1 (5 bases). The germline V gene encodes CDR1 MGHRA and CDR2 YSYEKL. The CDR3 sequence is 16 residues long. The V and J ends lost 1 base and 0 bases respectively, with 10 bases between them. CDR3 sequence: CASSQGTSSSGNTIYF. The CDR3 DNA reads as TGCGCCAGCAGCCAAGGGACATCCAGCTCTGGAAACACCATATATTTT.

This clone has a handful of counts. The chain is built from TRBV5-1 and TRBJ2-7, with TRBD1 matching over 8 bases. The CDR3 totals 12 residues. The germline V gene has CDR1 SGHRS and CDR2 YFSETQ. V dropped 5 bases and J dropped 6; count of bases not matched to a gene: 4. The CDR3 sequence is CASRQGVGEQYF. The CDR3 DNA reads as TGCGCCAGCAGACAGGGGGTTGGCGAGCAGTACTTC.